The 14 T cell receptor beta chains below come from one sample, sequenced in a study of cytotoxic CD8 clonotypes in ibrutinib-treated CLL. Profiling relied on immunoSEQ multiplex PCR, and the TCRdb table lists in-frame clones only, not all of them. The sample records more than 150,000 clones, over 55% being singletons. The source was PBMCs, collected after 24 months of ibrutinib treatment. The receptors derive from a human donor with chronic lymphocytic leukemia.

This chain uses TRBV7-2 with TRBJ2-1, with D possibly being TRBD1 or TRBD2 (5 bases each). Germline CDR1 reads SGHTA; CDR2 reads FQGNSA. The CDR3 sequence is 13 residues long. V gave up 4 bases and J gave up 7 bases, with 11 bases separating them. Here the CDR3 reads CASSWRTRNEQFF. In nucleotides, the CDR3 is TGTGCCAGCAGCTGGAGGACACGAAATGAGCAGTTCTTC.

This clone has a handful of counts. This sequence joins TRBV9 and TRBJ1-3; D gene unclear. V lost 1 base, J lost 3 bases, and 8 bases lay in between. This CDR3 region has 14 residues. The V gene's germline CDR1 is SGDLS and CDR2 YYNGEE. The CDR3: CASSVLSGGNTIYF. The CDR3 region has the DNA TGTGCCAGCAGCGTACTATCTGGTGGAAACACCATATATTTT.

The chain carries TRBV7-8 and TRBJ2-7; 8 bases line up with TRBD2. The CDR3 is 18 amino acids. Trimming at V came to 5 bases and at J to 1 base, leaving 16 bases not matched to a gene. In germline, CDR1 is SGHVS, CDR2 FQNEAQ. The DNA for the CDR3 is TGTGCCAGCAGCATTAGGTTCCGGGGGGCTAGCGGGTCCTACGAGCAGTACTTC. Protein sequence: CASSIRFRGASGSYEQYF.

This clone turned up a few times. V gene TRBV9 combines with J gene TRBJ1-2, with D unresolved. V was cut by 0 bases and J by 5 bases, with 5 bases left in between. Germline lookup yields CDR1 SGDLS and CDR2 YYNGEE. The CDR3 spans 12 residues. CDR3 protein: CASSVGSYGYTF. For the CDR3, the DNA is TGTGCCAGCAGCGTAGGGAGTTATGGCTACACCTTC.

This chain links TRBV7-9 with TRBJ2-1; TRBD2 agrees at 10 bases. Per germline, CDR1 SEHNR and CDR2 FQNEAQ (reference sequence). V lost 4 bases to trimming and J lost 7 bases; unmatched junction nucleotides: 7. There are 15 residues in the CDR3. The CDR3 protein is CASSSQREGFNEQFF. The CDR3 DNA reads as TGTGCCAGCAGCTCTCAGCGGGAGGGCTTTAATGAGCAGTTCTTC.

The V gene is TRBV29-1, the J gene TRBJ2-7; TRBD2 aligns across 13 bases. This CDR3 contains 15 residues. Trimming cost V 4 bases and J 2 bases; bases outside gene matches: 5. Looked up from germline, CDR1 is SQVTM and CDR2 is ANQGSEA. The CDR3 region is CSVGTSGRSAYEQYF. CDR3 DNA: TGCAGCGTTGGGACTAGCGGGAGATCTGCCTACGAGCAGTACTTC.

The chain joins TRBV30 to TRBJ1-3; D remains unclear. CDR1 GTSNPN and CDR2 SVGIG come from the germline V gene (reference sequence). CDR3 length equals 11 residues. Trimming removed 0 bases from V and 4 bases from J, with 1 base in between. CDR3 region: CAWSVGNTIYF. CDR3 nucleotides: TGTGCCTGGAGTGTAGGAAACACCATATATTTT.

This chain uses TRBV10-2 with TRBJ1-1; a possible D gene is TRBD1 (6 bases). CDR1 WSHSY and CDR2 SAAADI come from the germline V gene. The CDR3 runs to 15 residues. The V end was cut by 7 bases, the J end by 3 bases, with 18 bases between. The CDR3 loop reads CASNGAGVGYTEAFF. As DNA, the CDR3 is TGCGCCAGCAATGGGGCAGGGGTAGGATACACTGAAGCTTTCTTT.

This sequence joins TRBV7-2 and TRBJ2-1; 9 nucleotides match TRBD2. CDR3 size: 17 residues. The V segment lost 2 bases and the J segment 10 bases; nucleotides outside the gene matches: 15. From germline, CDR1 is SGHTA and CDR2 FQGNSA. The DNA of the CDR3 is TGTGCCAGCAGCTTAATCTTCGCGACTAGCGGACGGTGGGAGCAGTTCTTC. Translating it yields CASSLIFATSGRWEQFF.

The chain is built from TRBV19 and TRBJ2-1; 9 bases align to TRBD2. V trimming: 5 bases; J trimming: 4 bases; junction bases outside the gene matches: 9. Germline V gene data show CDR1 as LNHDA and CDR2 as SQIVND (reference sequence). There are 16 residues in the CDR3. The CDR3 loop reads CASSSGAGGFYNEQFF. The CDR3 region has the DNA TGTGCCAGTAGTTCTGGCGCGGGAGGGTTTTACAATGAGCAGTTCTTC.

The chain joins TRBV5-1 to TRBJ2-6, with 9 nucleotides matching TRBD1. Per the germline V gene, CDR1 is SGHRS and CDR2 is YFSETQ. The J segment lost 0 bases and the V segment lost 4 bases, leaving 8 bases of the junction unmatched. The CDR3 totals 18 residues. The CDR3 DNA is TGCGCCAGCAGCGTTACGGGACAGGGCAACTCTGGGGCCAACGTCCTGACTTTC. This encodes CASSVTGQGNSGANVLTF.

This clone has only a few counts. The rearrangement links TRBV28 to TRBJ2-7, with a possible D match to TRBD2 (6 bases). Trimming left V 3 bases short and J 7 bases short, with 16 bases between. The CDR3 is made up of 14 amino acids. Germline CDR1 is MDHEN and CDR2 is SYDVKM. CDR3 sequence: CASSFSAARDEQYF. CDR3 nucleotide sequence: TGTGCCAGCAGTTTTAGCGCCGCGCGGGATGAGCAGTACTTC. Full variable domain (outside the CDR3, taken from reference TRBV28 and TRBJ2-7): DVKVTQSSRYLVKRTGEKVFLECVQDMDHENMFWYRQDPGLGLRLIYFSYDVKMKEKGDIPEGYSVSREKKERFSLILESASTNQTSMYLCASSFSAARDEQYFGPGTRLTVT.

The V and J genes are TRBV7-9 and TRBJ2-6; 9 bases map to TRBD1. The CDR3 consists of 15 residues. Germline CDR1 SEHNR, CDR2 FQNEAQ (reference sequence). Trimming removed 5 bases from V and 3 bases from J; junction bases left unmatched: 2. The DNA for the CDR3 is TGTGCCAGCAGCAGGACAGGGGTTGGGGCCAACGTCCTGACTTTC. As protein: CASSRTGVGANVLTF.

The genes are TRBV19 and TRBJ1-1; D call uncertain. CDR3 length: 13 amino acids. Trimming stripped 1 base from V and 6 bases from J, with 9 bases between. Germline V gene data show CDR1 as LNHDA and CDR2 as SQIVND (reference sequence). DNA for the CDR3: TGTGCCAGTAGTATAGTCAGGAGTTCTGAAGCTTTCTTT. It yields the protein CASSIVRSSEAFF.